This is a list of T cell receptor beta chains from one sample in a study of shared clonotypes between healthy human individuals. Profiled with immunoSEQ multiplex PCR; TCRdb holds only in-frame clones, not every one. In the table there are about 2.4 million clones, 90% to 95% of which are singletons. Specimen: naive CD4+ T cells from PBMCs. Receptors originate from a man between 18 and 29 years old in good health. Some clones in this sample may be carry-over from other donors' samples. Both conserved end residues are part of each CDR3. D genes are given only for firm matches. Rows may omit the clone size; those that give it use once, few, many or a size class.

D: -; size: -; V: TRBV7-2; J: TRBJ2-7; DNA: TGTGCCAGCAGCTTAGCGCAGTCAGCACGAGGATACGAGCAGTACTTC; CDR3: CASSLAQSARGYEQYF
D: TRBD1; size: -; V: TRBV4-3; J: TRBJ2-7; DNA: TGCGCCAGCAGCCCCGAGGGGGGGACAGGGGCCTACGAGCAGTACTTC; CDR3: CASSPEGGTGAYEQYF
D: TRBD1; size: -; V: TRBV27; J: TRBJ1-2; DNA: TGTGCCAGCAGTTGGCTACAGGGGAGAGGCTACACCTTC; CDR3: CASSWLQGRGYTF
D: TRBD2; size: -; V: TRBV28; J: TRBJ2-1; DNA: TGTGCCAGCAGCATAGCGGGGGTCCCTAGAAACAATGAGCAGTTCTTC; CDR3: CASSIAGVPRNNEQFF
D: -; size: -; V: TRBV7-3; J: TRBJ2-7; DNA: TGTGCCAGCGCTGTTTACCCCTCCTACGAGCAGTACTTC; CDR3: CASAVYPSYEQYF
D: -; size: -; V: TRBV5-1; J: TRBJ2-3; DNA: TGCGCCAGCAGCTTGGCCGGGGTTGGCACAGATACGCAGTATTTT; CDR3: CASSLAGVGTDTQYF
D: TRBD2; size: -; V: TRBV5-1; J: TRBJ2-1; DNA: TGCGCCAGCAGCTTTTTTGGGGGGGAGACCTACAATGAGCAGTTCTTC; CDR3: CASSFFGGETYNEQFF
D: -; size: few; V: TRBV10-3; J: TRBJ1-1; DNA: TGTGCCATCAGTGAGGGCAGGATGAACACTGAAGCTTTCTTT; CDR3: CAISEGRMNTEAFF
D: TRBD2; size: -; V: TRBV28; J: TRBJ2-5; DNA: TGTGCCAGCAGTTCCCCCGGACTAGCAGAGACCCAGTACTTC; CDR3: CASSSPGLAETQYF
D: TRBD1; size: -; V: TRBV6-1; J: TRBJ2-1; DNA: TGTGCCAGCAGCCCGGACAGGGGGTTGTATGAGCAGTTCTTC; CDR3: CASSPDRGLYEQFF
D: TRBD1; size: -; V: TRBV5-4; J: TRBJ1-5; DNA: TGTGCCAGCAGCAACCACGGACAGGGGATAAATCAGCCCCAGCATTTT; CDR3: CASSNHGQGINQPQHF
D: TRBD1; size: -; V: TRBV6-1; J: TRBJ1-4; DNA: TGTGCCAGCAGGACAGGGGGTGAAAAACTGTTTTTT; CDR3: CASRTGGEKLFF
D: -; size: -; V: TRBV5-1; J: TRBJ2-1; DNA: TGCGCCAGCAGCTTAAAGGGGCGGAGCTCCTACAATGAGCAGTTCTTC; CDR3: CASSLKGRSSYNEQFF
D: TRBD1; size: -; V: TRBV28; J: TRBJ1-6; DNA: TGTGCCAGCAGTTTATTTGTAGGGACAGGGGTACGAAATTCACCCCTCCACTTT; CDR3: CASSLFVGTGVRNSPLHF
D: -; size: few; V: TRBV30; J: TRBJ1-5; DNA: TGTGCCTGGAGTGTATTGGCCGATCAGCCCCAGCATTTT; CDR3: CAWSVLADQPQHF
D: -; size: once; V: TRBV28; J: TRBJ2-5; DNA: TGTGCCAGCAGTTCCAGTACTAGTTTGGAGACCCAGTACTTC; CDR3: CASSSSTSLETQYF
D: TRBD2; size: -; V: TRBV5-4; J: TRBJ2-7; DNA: TGTGCCAGCAGCTTGCAGGGGACTAGCGGGATTGGGCAGTACTTC; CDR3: CASSLQGTSGIGQYF
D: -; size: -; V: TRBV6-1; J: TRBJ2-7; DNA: TGTGCCAGCAGTGAAACCTCTATAGAATACGAGCAGTACTTC; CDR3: CASSETSIEYEQYF
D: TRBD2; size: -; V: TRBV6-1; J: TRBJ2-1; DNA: TGTGCCAGCAGTGAAGCGGGGGGGAGGGTTCACAATGAGCAGTTCTTC; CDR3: CASSEAGGRVHNEQFF
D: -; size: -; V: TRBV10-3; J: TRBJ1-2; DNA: TGTGCCATCAGTGGCCGGACGGCTCCCCAGAGCGGCTACACCTTC; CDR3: CAISGRTAPQSGYTF
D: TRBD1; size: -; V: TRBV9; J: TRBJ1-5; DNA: TGTGCCAGCAGCGCGGGGACAGGCAACAATCAGCCCCAGCATTTT; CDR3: CASSAGTGNNQPQHF
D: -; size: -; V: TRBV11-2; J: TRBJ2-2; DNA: TGTGCCAGCAGCTTTGTAGCCTCTTTTACCGGGGAGCTGTTTTTT; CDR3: CASSFVASFTGELFF